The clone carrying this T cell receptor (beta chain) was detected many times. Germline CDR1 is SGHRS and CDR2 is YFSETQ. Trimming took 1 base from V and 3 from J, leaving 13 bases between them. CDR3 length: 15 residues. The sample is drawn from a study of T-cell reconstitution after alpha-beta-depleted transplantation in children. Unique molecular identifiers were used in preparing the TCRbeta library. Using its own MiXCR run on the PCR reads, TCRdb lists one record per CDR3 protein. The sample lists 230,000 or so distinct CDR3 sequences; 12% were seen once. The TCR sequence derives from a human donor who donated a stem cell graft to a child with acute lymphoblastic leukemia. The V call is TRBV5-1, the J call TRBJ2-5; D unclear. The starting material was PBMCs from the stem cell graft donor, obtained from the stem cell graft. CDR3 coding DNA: TGCGCCAGCAGCTTGCAACAGCGTTCCAAAGAGACCCAGTACTTC. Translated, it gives CASSLQQRSKETQYF.